This entry lists 4 T cell receptor beta chains sequenced from one sample in a study of cytomegalovirus exposure and HLA in healthy donors. The PCR used 60 Vbeta and 13 Jbeta primers. Libraries were prepared by immunoSEQ multiplex PCR; TCRdb keeps only in-frame clonotypes and omits some of them. Its listing shows 100,000 to 150,000 clones. The sample comprised PBMCs. Source of these receptors: a woman aged 35 to 49 in good health and CMV-seropositive.

The rearrangement links TRBV7-2 to TRBJ2-1, with no clear D. Germline-derived CDR1 and CDR2 are SGHTA and FQGNSA. The CDR3 covers 13 residues. V was cut by 3 bases and J by 8 bases, with 11 bases left in between. CDR3 DNA sequence: TGTGCCAGCAGCTTTCCCCTACCCGATGAGCAGTTCTTC. As protein: CASSFPLPDEQFF.

This chain joins TRBV4-3 and TRBJ1-2; unclear D gene. CDR3 length: 15 residues. Germline CDR1 is LGHNA and CDR2 is YSLEER. V was clipped by 1 base and J by 3 bases, with 12 bases between them. In DNA, the CDR3 is TGCGCCAGCAGCCAAGGGCTCTTACAAGACTATGGCTACACCTTC. Protein sequence: CASSQGLLQDYGYTF.

The rearrangement joins TRBV27 to TRBJ2-2; D is perhaps TRBD1 (5 bases). Germline loops: CDR1 MNHEY, CDR2 SMNVEV (reference sequence). Trimming left V 2 bases short and J 5 bases short, with 9 bases between. There are 14 residues in the CDR3. The DNA for the CDR3 is TGTGCCAGCAGTTTACAGGGCTCGACCGGGGAGCTGTTTTTT. Its translation: CASSLQGSTGELFF.

The gene calls are TRBV10-3 and TRBJ2-2; possibly TRBD2 for D (5 bases). The germline CDR1 and CDR2 sequences are ENHRY and SYGVKD. The CDR3 is 15 amino acids. The V gene lost 4 bases and the J gene lost 0 bases, with 9 bases spanning the gap. The CDR3 protein is CAISAELANTGELFF. CDR3 sequence (DNA): TGTGCCATCAGTGCAGAACTAGCGAACACCGGGGAGCTGTTTTTT.